This T cell receptor (beta chain) emerged from a study of blood T cell repertoires in COVID-19. In germline, CDR1 is LNHNV, CDR2 YYDKDF (reference sequence). V lost 3 bases, J lost 0 bases, and 4 bases stayed unmatched. This CDR3 contains 15 residues. Assay used: immunoSEQ multiplex PCR; TCRdb lists only in-frame clones, some missing. The sample includes around 140,000 clones, around 82% of them seen just once. This receptor was identified in a man over 45 in a cohort exposed to, infected with or recovered from COVID-19 (not recorded which). This chain links TRBV15 with TRBJ2-7; 8 positions agree with TRBD2. The sample taken for sequencing was PBMCs or T cells enriched from blood (not recorded which). The CDR3 DNA sequence: TGTGCCACCAGCAGTACCAGCGGGAGCTCCTACGAGCAGTACTTC. This translates into CATSSTSGSSYEQYF. The full variable domain, its missing parts supplied by reference TRBV15 and TRBJ2-7, is DAMVIQNPRYQVTQFGKPVTLSCSQTLNHNVMYWYQQKSSQAPKLLFHYYDKDFNNEADTPDNFQSRRPNTSFCFLDIRSPGLGDTAMYLCATSSTSGSSYEQYFGPGTRLTVT.